The 5 T cell receptor beta chains reported below all come from one sample, sequenced in a study of blood T cell repertoires in COVID-19. Assay: immunoSEQ multiplex PCR; the TCRdb copy retains only in-frame clones and omits some. The sample lists approximately 410,000 clones; roughly 90% were seen once. The source material was peripheral blood. Receptors were obtained from a woman aged 25 to 39 with active or convalescent COVID-19.

The J gene is TRBJ2-1, the V gene TRBV5-6; TRBD2 matches 9 bases. The V gene end was trimmed by 4 bases and the J gene end by 7 bases; junction bases not matched to a gene: 9. The CDR3 is made up of 15 amino acids. Per germline, CDR1 SGHDT and CDR2 YYEEEE. CDR3 coding DNA: TGTGCCAGCAGCGGGCTGGCGGGGGGGAATAATGAGCAGTTCTTC. Translating gives CASSGLAGGNNEQFF.

CDR3 amino acids: CASSYLSGRGTGELFF. CDR3 coding DNA: TGTGCCAGCAGTTACCTTAGCGGGAGGGGCACCGGGGAGCTGTTTTTT. The V call is TRBV6-5, the J call TRBJ2-2, with 11 bases matching TRBD2. CDR3 length: 16 amino acids. CDR1 is MNHEY, CDR2 SVGAGI, per germline. The junction had 3 bases not matched to a gene; V was cut back by 2 bases and J by 4 bases.

This chain uses TRBV30 with TRBJ1-2; D possibly corresponds to TRBD1 (5 bases). Trimming removed 5 bases at V and 4 bases at J, with 14 bases between. The CDR3 sequence is 13 residues long. The germline gives CDR1 GTSNPN, CDR2 SVGIG (reference sequence). The CDR3 nucleotides read TGTGCCTGGGAGGGGCAGGCCCGCTATGGCTACACCTTC. Protein: CAWEGQARYGYTF.

There are a few counts of this clone. The chain joins TRBV28 to TRBJ1-1; D is ambiguous. V lost 7 bases to trimming and J lost 0 bases, with 9 bases between them. CDR3 length: 13 residues. Per germline, CDR1 MDHEN and CDR2 SYDVKM. The CDR3 region is CASKESMNTEAFF. The CDR3 DNA sequence: TGTGCCAGCAAGGAGAGCATGAACACTGAAGCTTTCTTT.

This sequence joins TRBV28 and TRBJ2-1; a possible D gene is TRBD1 (6 bases). V lost 4 bases and J 4 bases, leaving 23 bases between the germline ends. CDR1 and CDR2 (germline): MDHEN, SYDVKM. This CDR3 has 18 amino acids. The CDR3 protein is CASSSSAKGTPPYNEQFF. CDR3 sequence (DNA): TGTGCCAGCAGTTCGAGCGCAAAGGGGACACCGCCGTACAATGAGCAGTTCTTC.